Each of the 11 T cell receptor beta chains below was sequenced from the same sample in a study of molecular identifiers for immune sequencing clone quantification. TCRdb used MiXCR to reprocess the PCR reads, holding one entry per CDR3 protein. This sample has some 580,000 distinct CDR3 sequences; around 25% occur once, and the top ten carry 0.7% to 0.95%. The sequenced material came from naive CD8+ T cells from blood, with Jurkat cell RNA spiked in. Subset of the sample: FACS-sorted CD8+CD4-CCR7+CD45RA+ naive T cells. The receptor set was obtained from a human donor in good health. Some libraries in this study had Jurkat cell RNA spiked in.

This clonotype occurred a few times. Possible read error: a much larger clone is one base away. The chain joins TRBV27 to TRBJ2-2, with D unclear. The CDR3 has 13 amino acids. Germline CDR1 and CDR2: MNHEY and SMNVEV (reference sequence). Here the CDR3 DNA reads TGTGCCAGCGGTTTTGGGAACACCGGGGAGCTGTTTTTT. This sequence encodes CASGFGNTGELFF.

The chain uses TRBV4-1 and TRBJ2-1; TRBD2 matches at 9 bases. V dropped 4 bases and J dropped 9; count of bases not matched to a gene: 7. This CDR3 has 14 amino acids. Germline V gives CDR1 MGHRA, CDR2 YSYEKL. This CDR3 reads CASSRTSATGEQFF. DNA of the CDR3: TGCGCCAGCAGCCGGACTAGCGCAACCGGTGAGCAGTTCTTC.

This clonotype was seen many times. This chain uses TRBV7-9 with TRBJ1-5; 7 nucleotides agree with TRBD1. The germline gives CDR1 SEHNR, CDR2 FQNEAQ (reference sequence). V shed 2 bases and J 5 bases; nucleotides not matched to a gene: 3. The length of the CDR3 is 14 residues. This CDR3 is CASSLSQGDQPQHF. CDR3 sequence (DNA): TGTGCCAGCAGCTTAAGCCAGGGGGATCAGCCCCAGCATTTT.

This clonotype appeared many times. The V gene is TRBV7-9, the J gene TRBJ2-5; no definite D call. The V end was cut by 2 bases, the J end by 0 bases, with 4 bases between. CDR1 SEHNR and CDR2 FQNEAQ come from the germline V gene (reference sequence). This CDR3 has 13 amino acids. The CDR3 nucleotides are TGTGCCAGCAGCTTACAGGACCAAGAGACCCAGTACTTC. Its protein is CASSLQDQETQYF.

The chain combines TRBV6-2 or TRBV6-3 with TRBJ2-3; D uncertain. CDR1 is MNHEY and CDR2 is SVGEGT in the germline V gene. V was shortened by 11 bases and J by 6 bases, with 18 bases between the two germline ends. The CDR3 runs 13 residues. The CDR3 reads CAPPRVLTDTQYF. The CDR3 DNA is TGTGCCCCCCCCCGGGTACTTACCGATACGCAGTATTTT.

This clonotype was seen repeatedly, ten times or more. This chain joins TRBV7-2 and TRBJ1-6; no firm D call. This CDR3 has 15 amino acids. The germline gives CDR1 SGHTA, CDR2 FQGNSA. Trimming left V 0 bases short and J 10 bases short, with 13 bases between. CDR3 in amino acids: CASSLAGVFESPLHF. Here the CDR3 DNA reads TGTGCCAGCAGCTTAGCGGGCGTCTTCGAATCACCCCTCCACTTT.

V gene TRBV19 combines with J gene TRBJ1-5, with 7 bases lining up with TRBD1. The CDR3 is 19 residues long. The V segment lost 5 bases and the J segment 3 bases; nucleotides outside the gene matches: 19. Per the germline V gene, CDR1 is LNHDA and CDR2 is SQIVND (reference sequence). The CDR3 protein is CASSPRQGLSFGDNQPQHF. The CDR3 DNA reads TGTGCCAGTAGTCCAAGACAGGGATTGAGTTTCGGAGACAATCAGCCCCAGCATTTT.

Many counts were recorded for this clonotype. This chain links TRBV29-1 with TRBJ1-6, with D hard to call. The germline gives CDR1 SQVTM, CDR2 ANQGSEA. Trimming took 2 bases from V and 5 from J, leaving 13 bases between them. The CDR3 has 15 amino acids. The CDR3 sequence: CSVEWIGVHNSPLHF. In nucleotides, the CDR3 is TGCAGCGTTGAATGGATAGGTGTTCATAATTCACCCCTCCACTTT.

V gene TRBV6-6 combines with J gene TRBJ2-7; weak D call: TRBD2 (5 bases). CDR1 MNHNY and CDR2 SVGAGI come from the germline V gene (reference sequence). The CDR3 contains 14 residues. The ends were cut back, 2 bases at V and 2 bases at J, with 10 bases in the middle. The CDR3 nucleotides read TGTGCCAGCAGTTACCGGGAAGACCCCTACGAGCAGTACTTC. Translating it yields CASSYREDPYEQYF.

The chain uses TRBV19 and TRBJ2-6; D call uncertain. CDR3 size: 19 residues. V lost 1 base, J lost 0 bases, and 16 bases lay in between. Germline V gene data show CDR1 as LNHDA and CDR2 as SQIVND (reference sequence). CDR3 sequence: CASSIGALYLGSGANVLTF. CDR3 DNA sequence: TGTGCCAGTAGTATAGGGGCCCTTTACTTGGGCTCTGGGGCCAACGTCCTGACTTTC.

The chain carries TRBV9 and TRBJ2-5, with D hard to call. The germline V gene encodes CDR1 SGDLS and CDR2 YYNGEE. The V end was cut by 4 bases, the J end by 0 bases, with 13 bases between. The CDR3 has 15 residues. The DNA of the CDR3 is TGTGCCAGCAGCTCCAACCTGGAGTACCAAGAGACCCAGTACTTC. Translated, it gives CASSSNLEYQETQYF.